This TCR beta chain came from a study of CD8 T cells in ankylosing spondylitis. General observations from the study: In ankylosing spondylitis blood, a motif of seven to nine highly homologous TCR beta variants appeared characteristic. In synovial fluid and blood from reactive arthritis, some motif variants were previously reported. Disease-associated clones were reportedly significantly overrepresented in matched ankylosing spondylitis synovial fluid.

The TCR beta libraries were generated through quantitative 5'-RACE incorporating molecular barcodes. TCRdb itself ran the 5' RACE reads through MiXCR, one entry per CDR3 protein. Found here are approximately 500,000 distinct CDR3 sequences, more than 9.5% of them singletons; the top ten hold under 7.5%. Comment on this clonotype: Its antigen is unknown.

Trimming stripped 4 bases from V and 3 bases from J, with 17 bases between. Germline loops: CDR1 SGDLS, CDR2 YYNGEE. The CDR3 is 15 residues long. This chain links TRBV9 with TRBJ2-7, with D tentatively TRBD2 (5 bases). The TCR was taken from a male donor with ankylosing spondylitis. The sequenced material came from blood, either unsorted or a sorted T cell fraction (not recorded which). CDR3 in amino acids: CASSTYTGLVYEQYF. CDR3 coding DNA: TGTGCCAGCAGCACCTACACGGGGTTGGTCTACGAGCAGTACTTC. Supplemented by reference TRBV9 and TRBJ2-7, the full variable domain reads DSGVTQTPKHLITATGQRVTLRCSPRSGDLSVYWYQQSLDQGLQFLIQYYNGEERAKGNILERFSAQQFPDLHSELNLSSLELGDSALYFCASSTYTGLVYEQYFGPGTRLTVT.